A single sample is the source of the 30 T cell receptor beta chains below, sequenced in a study of CD8+ T cells in alopecia areata. The treatment denotes: oral pan-JAK inhibitor, 5-10 mg twice daily. Isolated RNA was reverse transcribed into cDNA used as the sequencing template. TCRdb keeps only in-frame clones here, not all; method: immunoSEQ multiplex PCR. The profile shows 110,000 or so clones, about 61% of them singletons. The specimen was CD8+ T cells sorted from blood, collected at week 4, from a patient treated with tofacitinib. Receptor source: a human donor with alopecia areata.

The sample holds one count of this clone. This rearrangement joins TRBV5-1 to TRBJ2-6; 9 positions match TRBD1. CDR3 size: 18 residues. Germline-derived CDR1 and CDR2 are SGHRS and YFSETQ. Unmatched junction bases numbered 4, after V lost 0 bases and J lost 0 bases. This CDR3 is CASSLAQGATSGANVLTF. CDR3 coding DNA: TGCGCCAGCAGCTTGGCACAGGGGGCCACCTCTGGGGCCAACGTCCTGACTTTC.

The chain links TRBV7-2 to TRBJ2-7, with D uncertain. The germline gives CDR1 SGHTA, CDR2 FQGNSA. This CDR3 spans 12 amino acids. V shed 4 bases and J shed 0 bases, with 4 bases lying between them. CDR3 in amino acids: CASSSYSYEQYF. CDR3 bases: TGTGCCAGCAGCTCCTACTCCTACGAGCAGTACTTC.

This clone was seen only a few times. The chain combines TRBV30 with TRBJ1-1; D may be TRBD1 (6 bases). The CDR3 has 13 amino acids. The germline gives CDR1 GTSNPN, CDR2 SVGIG (reference sequence). V lost 4 bases to trimming and J lost 2 bases, with 11 bases between them. The CDR3 spells CAWIHRANTEAFF. As DNA, the CDR3 is TGTGCCTGGATTCACAGGGCCAACACTGAAGCTTTCTTT.

This chain links TRBV13 with TRBJ2-5; TRBD2 aligns across 9 bases. With 4 bases clipped from V and 2 bases from J, the junction kept 14 bases outside the gene matches. Germline CDR1 PRHDT, CDR2 FYEKMQ (reference sequence). The CDR3 runs to 18 residues. The CDR3 sequence: CASSSNRLAGVFQETQYF. CDR3 DNA: TGTGCCAGCAGCTCCAATCGGTTAGCGGGGGTCTTTCAAGAGACCCAGTACTTC.

The rearrangement uses TRBV2 and TRBJ2-2, with 8 bases that match TRBD2. Germline lookup yields CDR1 SNHLY and CDR2 FYNNEI. The CDR3 is made up of 13 amino acids. The trim removed 8 bases at V and 10 bases at J, leaving 9 bases unmatched. CDR3 protein: CASGTRWEEELFF. The CDR3 nucleotides read TGTGCCAGCGGGACTAGGTGGGAGGAGGAGCTGTTTTTT.

V is TRBV7-9 and J is TRBJ2-7, with no clear D. Per germline, CDR1 SEHNR and CDR2 FQNEAQ (reference sequence). Trimming cost V 8 bases and J 3 bases, with 5 bases left between them. The CDR3 consists of 10 residues. As DNA, the CDR3 is TGTGCCAGCGGCGACTACGAGCAGTACTTC. The encoded protein is CASGDYEQYF.

This chain connects TRBV29-1 to TRBJ1-2; 7 bases match TRBD1. Trimming cost V 2 bases and J 4 bases; bases outside gene matches: 10. The germline V gene encodes CDR1 SQVTM and CDR2 ANQGSEA. The length of the CDR3 is 15 residues. This chain's CDR3 is CSVELQGPHLYGYTF. CDR3 DNA sequence: TGCAGCGTTGAACTACAGGGGCCACATCTCTATGGCTACACCTTC.

CDR3 nucleotide sequence: TGCAGCGTCGAAACAGGGTTAGAGACCCAGTACTTC. Protein sequence: CSVETGLETQYF. The chain recombines TRBV29-1 with TRBJ2-5, with D perhaps TRBD1 (6 bases). CDR1 is SQVTM, CDR2 ANQGSEA, per germline. V was cut by 6 bases and J by 4 bases, with 12 bases left in between. The length of the CDR3 is 12 residues.

This clone was detected a few times. This rearrangement joins TRBV30 to TRBJ2-1; D unclear. The V and J ends lost 7 bases and 9 bases respectively, with 7 bases between them. Looked up from germline, CDR1 is GTSNPN and CDR2 is SVGIG (reference sequence). The CDR3 is 9 residues long. The CDR3 loop reads CALMSEQFF. Written as DNA, the CDR3 is TGTGCCTTAATGTCTGAGCAGTTCTTC.

The CDR3, as DNA: TGCAGCGTTAGGGACGAAAACACTGAAGCTTTCTTT. This translates into CSVRDENTEAFF. The chain links TRBV29-1 to TRBJ1-1; maybe TRBD1 (5 bases). The germline V and J ends were trimmed by 5 bases and 2 bases, with 9 bases remaining between them. The CDR3 totals 12 residues. Per the germline V gene, CDR1 is SQVTM and CDR2 is ANQGSEA. Together with reference TRBV29-1 and TRBJ1-1, the CDR3 gives the full variable domain: SAVISQKPSRDICQRGTSLTIQCQVDSQVTMMFWYRQQPGQSLTLIATANQGSEATYESGFVIDKFPISRPNLTFSTLTVSNMSPEDSSIYLCSVRDENTEAFFGQGTRLTVV.

The V gene is TRBV25-1, the J gene TRBJ1-2, with D perhaps TRBD1 (5 bases). V was cut by 6 bases and J by 8 bases, with 16 bases left in between. The V gene's germline CDR1 is MGHDK and CDR2 SYGVNS. This CDR3 is built from 13 residues. CDR3 sequence (DNA): TGTGCCAGCAGCCAGGGAGCCCAGAACGGCTACACCTTC. Amino acids: CASSQGAQNGYTF.

The V gene is TRBV5-1, the J gene TRBJ1-5, with D maybe TRBD1 (5 bases). CDR1 is SGHRS and CDR2 is YFSETQ in the germline V gene. With 4 bases removed from V and 1 base from J, the gap between germline ends came to 9 bases. The CDR3 spans 14 residues. In DNA form, the CDR3 reads TGCGCCAGCAGCCCGGACACCAGCAATCAGCCCCAGCATTTT. It encodes CASSPDTSNQPQHF.

CDR3 protein: CAWSGAQGVSEAFF. The CDR3 nucleotides read TGTGCCTGGAGTGGAGCACAGGGGGTATCCGAAGCTTTCTTT. This sequence joins TRBV30 and TRBJ1-1; 8 nucleotides line up with TRBD1. Germline lookup yields CDR1 GTSNPN and CDR2 SVGIG (reference sequence). This CDR3 has 14 residues. V lost 1 base to trimming and J lost 8 bases; unmatched junction nucleotides: 9.

The V and J genes are TRBV7-9 and TRBJ2-7, with D unresolved. Germline lookup yields CDR1 SEHNR and CDR2 FQNEAQ (reference sequence). Deletions cut 5 bases from V and 1 base from J, with 6 bases between. CDR3 length equals 12 residues. Written as DNA, the CDR3 is TGTGCCAGCAGCATTCGATCCTACGAGCAGTACTTC. Translated, it gives CASSIRSYEQYF.

The J gene is TRBJ1-2, the V gene TRBV29-1, with D uncertain. The V gene lost 1 base and the J gene lost 4 bases, with 7 bases spanning the gap. The germline gives CDR1 SQVTM, CDR2 ANQGSEA. The CDR3 is 12 amino acids. The CDR3 DNA reads TGCAGCGTTGAAGGAACAGTCTATGGCTACACCTTC. It translates to CSVEGTVYGYTF.

V usage is TRBV27 and J usage is TRBJ2-1; TRBD1 might be the D (5 bases). CDR1 is MNHEY and CDR2 is SMNVEV in the germline V gene (reference sequence). CDR3 size: 13 residues. The V gene lost 4 bases and the J gene lost 8 bases, with 12 bases spanning the gap. CDR3 sequence (DNA): TGTGCCAGCAGTTCAGGGCCCAGGGATGAGCAGTTCTTC. Its translation is CASSSGPRDEQFF.

The gene calls are TRBV30 and TRBJ1-2, with 8 nucleotides matching TRBD1. The CDR3 is made up of 14 amino acids. Germline values: CDR1 GTSNPN, CDR2 SVGIG (reference sequence). The trim removed 4 bases at V and 1 base at J, leaving 5 bases unmatched. CDR3 sequence: CAWTGQGFNYGYTF. CDR3 sequence (DNA): TGTGCCTGGACCGGACAGGGCTTTAACTATGGCTACACCTTC.

Concerning this clone itself: Other DNA variants within this sample encode the same CDR3. V usage is TRBV29-1 and J usage is TRBJ1-1; D remains unclear. This CDR3 has 11 amino acids. Trimming removed 7 bases from V and 7 bases from J, with 13 bases in between. The germline gives CDR1 SQVTM, CDR2 ANQGSEA. The CDR3 sequence: CSAQGLSEAFF. The DNA of the CDR3 is TGCAGCGCGCAAGGGCTTAGTGAAGCTTTCTTT.

This chain links TRBV7-2 with TRBJ2-1; 10 bases are a match to TRBD2. The CDR3 loop spans 14 amino acids. The J segment lost 4 bases and the V segment lost 5 bases, leaving 2 bases of the junction unmatched. CDR1 and CDR2 from the germline V gene are SGHTA and FQGNSA. CDR3 region: CASSHSGGYNEQFF. In nucleotides, the CDR3 is TGTGCCAGCAGCCATAGCGGGGGGTACAATGAGCAGTTCTTC. The whole variable domain, remainder taken from reference TRBV7-2 and TRBJ2-1, is GAGVSQSPSNKVTEKGKDVELRCDPISGHTALYWYRQSLGQGLEFLIYFQGNSAPDKSGLPSDRFSAERTGGSVSTLTIQRTQQEDSAVYLCASSHSGGYNEQFFGPGTRLTVL.

V and J are TRBV5-4 and TRBJ2-6, with a possible D match to TRBD1 (6 bases). The germline V gene has CDR1 SGHNT and CDR2 YYREEE (reference sequence). The CDR3 covers 15 residues. Trimming pared 5 bases from V and 4 bases from J, leaving 13 bases between. The CDR3 loop reads CASSYTGTGANVLTF. As DNA, the CDR3 is TGTGCCAGCAGTTACACAGGGACAGGGGCCAACGTCCTGACTTTC.

This clone was recorded once. The V call is TRBV11-2, the J call TRBJ2-3; 10 bases agree with TRBD2. Losses at the gene ends were 4 bases for V and 2 bases for J; bases not matched to a gene: 6. The CDR3 contains 16 residues. The germline gives CDR1 SGHAT, CDR2 FQNNGV. CDR3 loop: CASSSTSGLNTDTQYF. The CDR3 nucleotides are TGTGCCAGCAGCTCGACTAGCGGGCTCAACACAGATACGCAGTATTTT.

The chain employs TRBV29-1 and TRBJ1-1; D call uncertain. V shed 7 bases and J shed 4 bases, with 22 bases lying between them. Germline V CDR1 and CDR2: SQVTM, ANQGSEA. The CDR3 runs to 15 residues. The chain's CDR3 is CSARDGAGSITEAFF. In nucleotides, the CDR3 is TGCAGCGCCAGAGACGGTGCCGGGTCGATCACTGAAGCTTTCTTT.

This clone was observed at least ten times. At one boundary the junction diverges from the germline segment, which might be a read error. This chain uses TRBV7-7 with TRBJ1-5; 7 bases are shared with TRBD1. Germline V CDR1 and CDR2: SSHAT, FNYEAQ (reference sequence). This CDR3 comprises 15 residues. CDR3 residues: CASITGTAVNQPQHF. CDR3 nucleotides: TGTGCTAGCATAACCGGGACAGCAGTCAATCAGCCCCAGCATTTT.

The rearrangement joins TRBV30 to TRBJ2-3; D gene unclear. The CDR3 covers 15 residues. CDR1 and CDR2 (germline): GTSNPN, SVGIG (reference sequence). V gave up 0 bases and J gave up 0 bases, with 10 bases separating them. The CDR3 DNA reads TGTGCCTGGAGTGTAACAGCACCTAGCACAGATACGCAGTATTTT. Residues: CAWSVTAPSTDTQYF.

This rearrangement joins TRBV30 to TRBJ1-2, with D uncertain. Trimming left V 5 bases short and J 5 bases short, with 15 bases between. This CDR3 comprises 13 residues. CDR1 is GTSNPN, CDR2 SVGIG, per germline (reference sequence). The CDR3 here is CAWDGMTTYGYTF. The CDR3 DNA is TGTGCCTGGGACGGGATGACAACGTATGGCTACACCTTC.

The CDR3 DNA follows: TGCAGCGTTGAAGATCAAAACAGGGGGCGATTGGACACTGAAGCTTTCTTT. This encodes CSVEDQNRGRLDTEAFF. The V and J genes are TRBV29-1 and TRBJ1-1; 9 bases line up with TRBD1. Germline V gene sequence: CDR1 SQVTM, CDR2 ANQGSEA. V was clipped by 0 bases and J by 3 bases; unmatched bases: 11. The CDR3 sequence is 17 residues long.

This clone was detected a few times. The gene calls are TRBV29-1 and TRBJ1-1, with D perhaps TRBD1 (6 bases). This CDR3 is built from 16 residues. Germline V gene lookup returns CDR1 SQVTM and CDR2 ANQGSEA. V was trimmed by 4 bases and J by 1 base, leaving 19 bases between them. In nucleotides, the CDR3 is TGCAGCGTTGCTGGGGGGGCCATCTGGCCGAACACTGAAGCTTTCTTT. Its translation: CSVAGGAIWPNTEAFF.

V usage is TRBV30 and J usage is TRBJ1-2; no firm D call. V was cut by 1 base and J by 8 bases, with 8 bases left in between. From germline, CDR1 is GTSNPN and CDR2 SVGIG (reference sequence). CDR3 length: 11 residues. CDR3 loop: CAWSAPRGYTF. The CDR3 coding sequence is TGTGCCTGGAGTGCCCCTAGGGGCTACACCTTC. The full variable domain, its missing parts supplied by reference TRBV30 and TRBJ1-2, is SQTIHQWPATLVQPVGSPLSLECTVEGTSNPNLYWYRQAAGRGLQLLFYSVGIGQISSEVPQNLSASRPQDRQFILSSKKLLLSDSGFYLCAWSAPRGYTFGSGTRLTVV.

This clone was observed a handful of times. CDR3 in DNA: TGCAGCGTCAGACAGGGGGACATTCAGTACTTC. Translated: CSVRQGDIQYF. The V gene is TRBV29-1, the J gene TRBJ2-4, with 9 bases fitting TRBD1. V lost 6 bases and J lost 8; bases outside the gene matches: 2. The germline gives CDR1 SQVTM, CDR2 ANQGSEA. This CDR3 contains 11 residues.

The rearrangement uses TRBV13 and TRBJ1-6; the D gene is possibly TRBD1 (5 bases). V shed 5 bases and J shed 10 bases, with 12 bases lying between them. Germline CDR1 reads PRHDT; CDR2 reads FYEKMQ (reference sequence). The CDR3 length is 13 residues. The DNA of the CDR3 is TGTGCCAGCAGCCCCGGGGCGGGGTCACCCCTCCACTTT. It translates to CASSPGAGSPLHF.